Below are 28 T cell receptor beta chains sequenced from a single sample in a study of T cell changes during pregnancy in multiple sclerosis. Method: immunoSEQ multiplex PCR; TCRdb's copy keeps in-frame clones and lacks some. Of some 29,000 clones in the sample, around 92% were seen once. The material was CD8+ T cells from peripheral blood mononuclear cells, obtained in the second trimester of pregnancy. The receptors stem from a female donor in good health, enrolled as a control in a pregnancy study.

The J gene is TRBJ1-2, the V gene TRBV27; D is undetermined. Trimming cost V 10 bases and J 11 bases, with 14 bases left between them. The CDR3 covers 10 residues. CDR1 MNHEY and CDR2 SMNVEV come from the germline V gene (reference sequence). The CDR3 bases are TGTGCCACCCGAGGAGCGGGATACACCTTC. Translating gives CATRGAGYTF.

V and J are TRBV30 and TRBJ2-7; 8 nucleotides match TRBD2. This CDR3 has 14 residues. Germline V CDR1 and CDR2: GTSNPN, SVGIG (reference sequence). V lost 0 bases, J lost 5 bases, and 6 bases stayed unmatched. CDR3 in amino acids: CAWSVQRGNNEQYF. CDR3 sequence (DNA): TGTGCCTGGAGTGTACAGCGGGGGAACAACGAGCAGTACTTC. Using reference TRBV30 and TRBJ2-7 for the parts outside the CDR3, the full variable domain is SQTIHQWPATLVQPVGSPLSLECTVEGTSNPNLYWYRQAAGRGLQLLFYSVGIGQISSEVPQNLSASRPQDRQFILSSKKLLLSDSGFYLCAWSVQRGNNEQYFGPGTRLTVT.

The rearrangement joins TRBV30 to TRBJ2-1, with 9 positions matching TRBD2. This CDR3 spans 15 amino acids. Per germline, CDR1 GTSNPN and CDR2 SVGIG (reference sequence). V lost 7 bases to trimming and J lost 0 bases; unmatched junction nucleotides: 7. The CDR3 coding sequence is TGTGCCTTCGGACTAGCGCAGACCTCCTACAATGAGCAGTTCTTC. This codes for CAFGLAQTSYNEQFF.

The chain employs TRBV6-1 and TRBJ1-6; D possibly corresponds to TRBD1 (6 bases). The CDR3 spans 18 residues. Germline V CDR1 and CDR2: MNHNS, SASEGT. V dropped 1 base and J dropped 1 base, with 14 bases sitting between them. The CDR3 nucleotides read TGTGCCAGCAGTGAAGGGTGGACAGCTGGGTCCTATAATTCACCCCTCCACTTT. It is translated as CASSEGWTAGSYNSPLHF.

This chain connects TRBV6-4 to TRBJ2-5; a weak D match, TRBD1 (6 bases). The V and J ends lost 3 bases and 1 base respectively, with 15 bases between them. Looked up from germline, CDR1 is MRHNA and CDR2 is SNTAGT. This CDR3 contains 16 residues. This CDR3 reads CASSEKGGDGQETQYF. The CDR3, as DNA: TGTGCCAGCAGTGAAAAAGGGGGAGACGGCCAAGAGACCCAGTACTTC.

The chain has TRBV12-5 and TRBJ2-2; 7 bases are shared with TRBD1. Germline assignment: CDR1 LGHNT and CDR2 FRNRAP. This CDR3 has 18 residues. After removal of 0 bases from V and 7 bases from J, the junction contained 14 bases not matched to a gene. The CDR3 DNA sequence: TGTGCTAGTGGTTTGGTAGGAGGCAGGGGGAAGCAATTCGGGGAGCTGTTTTTT. Translated: CASGLVGGRGKQFGELFF.

This sequence joins TRBV11-2 and TRBJ2-7; 7 nucleotides match TRBD1. The V segment lost 0 bases and the J segment 3 bases; nucleotides outside the gene matches: 11. CDR3 length equals 17 residues. Germline V gives CDR1 SGHAT, CDR2 FQNNGV. CDR3 sequence: CASSLDRDEGGVYEQYF. CDR3 nucleotides: TGTGCCAGCAGCTTAGATCGAGATGAAGGGGGCGTCTACGAGCAGTACTTC. Full variable domain (rest looked up from reference TRBV11-2 and TRBJ2-7): EAGVAQSPRYKIIEKRQSVAFWCNPISGHATLYWYQQILGQGPKLLIQFQNNGVVDDSQLPKDRFSAERLKGVDSTLKIQPAKLEDSAVYLCASSLDRDEGGVYEQYFGPGTRLTVT.

The chain recombines TRBV5-4 with TRBJ2-3, with 8 bases that match TRBD2. In germline, CDR1 is SGHNT, CDR2 YYREEE (reference sequence). Unmatched junction bases numbered 5, after V lost 5 bases and J lost 9 bases. This CDR3 has 12 residues. The CDR3, as DNA: TGTGCCAGCAGGGGTACGGGGGGGACGCAGTATTTT. This translates into CASRGTGGTQYF.

The chain recombines TRBV11-1 with TRBJ2-1; 8 bases are a match to TRBD2. The length of the CDR3 is 14 residues. Germline V gene lookup returns CDR1 SGHAT and CDR2 FQDESV (reference sequence). The V segment lost 5 bases and the J segment 5 bases; nucleotides outside the gene matches: 5. The DNA of the CDR3 is TGTGCCAGCAGCCTGGGACTAGGCGACAATGAGCAGTTCTTC. Its translation: CASSLGLGDNEQFF.

J is TRBJ1-5 and V is TRBV4-1; 12 bases align to TRBD1. CDR1 MGHRA and CDR2 YSYEKL come from the germline V gene. This CDR3 is 15 amino acids long. Losses at the gene ends were 3 bases for V and 6 bases for J; bases not matched to a gene: 3. As DNA, the CDR3 is TGCGCCAGCAGCCAGGGACAGGGGGCAGGTCAGCCCCAGCATTTT. It yields the protein CASSQGQGAGQPQHF.

This rearrangement joins TRBV27 to TRBJ1-1; D is perhaps TRBD1 (5 bases). Trimming shortened V by 8 bases and J by 2 bases, and 18 bases separated the two germline ends. Per the germline V gene, CDR1 is MNHEY and CDR2 is SMNVEV (reference sequence). This CDR3 has 15 amino acids. The CDR3 loop reads CASGKTEQFNTEAFF. The DNA of the CDR3 is TGTGCCAGCGGTAAGACAGAACAATTCAACACTGAAGCTTTCTTT.

This sequence joins TRBV2 and TRBJ1-2; 12 bases match TRBD1. The CDR3 extends over 15 amino acids. V lost 7 bases and J lost 4; bases outside the gene matches: 7. The V gene's germline CDR1 is SNHLY and CDR2 FYNNEI. CDR3 nucleotide sequence: TGTGCCAGCACCTCCGGGACAGGGGGCGGCTATGGCTACACCTTC. Translating it yields CASTSGTGGGYGYTF.

This chain uses TRBV6-1 with TRBJ1-5, with 8 bases aligning to TRBD1. CDR1 and CDR2 (germline): MNHNS, SASEGT. Trimming cost V 2 bases and J 5 bases; bases outside gene matches: 11. This CDR3 has 17 amino acids. This CDR3 reads CASSESRTGKGYQPQHF. The CDR3 coding sequence is TGTGCCAGCAGTGAATCCAGGACAGGGAAAGGCTATCAGCCCCAGCATTTT.

The table lists this clone with a count of one. The rearrangement joins TRBV29-1 to TRBJ2-1; 9 bases align to TRBD1. V dropped 1 base and J dropped 2; count of bases not matched to a gene: 0. This CDR3 region has 14 residues. The germline CDR1 and CDR2 sequences are SQVTM and ANQGSEA. CDR3 nucleotides: TGCAGCGTTGAAGGACAGGGGGCCTACAATGAGCAGTTCTTC. This translates into CSVEGQGAYNEQFF.

This clone has only a few counts. This chain uses TRBV7-9 with TRBJ1-1; 7 nucleotides match TRBD1. This CDR3 region has 14 residues. CDR1 SEHNR and CDR2 FQNEAQ come from the germline V gene (reference sequence). V lost 3 bases, J lost 3 bases, and 4 bases stayed unmatched. The chain's CDR3 is CASSFDRVYTEAFF. DNA of the CDR3: TGTGCCAGCAGCTTTGACAGGGTTTACACTGAAGCTTTCTTT.

The V and J genes are TRBV10-2 and TRBJ2-5; 11 positions match TRBD2. This CDR3 has 17 residues. Trimming at V came to 3 bases and at J to 3 bases, leaving 9 bases not matched to a gene. Germline V gene data show CDR1 as WSHSY and CDR2 as SAAADI. Written as DNA, the CDR3 is TGCGCCAGCAGTGATAGGCTAGCGGGGGGCGGAGAAGAGACCCAGTACTTC. It yields the protein CASSDRLAGGGEETQYF.

This clone was recorded only once. The rearrangement joins TRBV7-2 to TRBJ2-5; 9 nucleotides align to TRBD1. The CDR3 totals 15 residues. The V and J ends lost 5 bases and 3 bases, in that order; junction bases with no gene match: 7. CDR1 is SGHTA, CDR2 FQGNSA, per germline. CDR3 sequence: CASSLGRTGEETQYF. DNA for the CDR3: TGTGCCAGCAGCCTAGGGCGGACAGGGGAAGAGACCCAGTACTTC. Together with reference TRBV7-2 and TRBJ2-5, the CDR3 gives the full variable domain: GAGVSQSPSNKVTEKGKDVELRCDPISGHTALYWYRQSLGQGLEFLIYFQGNSAPDKSGLPSDRFSAERTGGSVSTLTIQRTQQEDSAVYLCASSLGRTGEETQYFGPGTRLLVL.

The chain couples TRBV30 to TRBJ2-3; TRBD1 aligns across 8 bases. J lost 2 bases, V lost 4 bases, and 5 bases had no gene match. Germline loops: CDR1 GTSNPN, CDR2 SVGIG (reference sequence). The CDR3 runs to 14 residues. The CDR3 is CAWTRQGPTDTQYF. The DNA for the CDR3 is TGTGCCTGGACTCGACAGGGGCCCACAGATACGCAGTATTTT. The full variable domain, its missing parts supplied by reference TRBV30 and TRBJ2-3, is SQTIHQWPATLVQPVGSPLSLECTVEGTSNPNLYWYRQAAGRGLQLLFYSVGIGQISSEVPQNLSASRPQDRQFILSSKKLLLSDSGFYLCAWTRQGPTDTQYFGPGTRLTVL.

The V call is TRBV5-4, the J call TRBJ2-3, with 8 bases identical to TRBD1. Germline V gene sequence: CDR1 SGHNT, CDR2 YYREEE (reference sequence). The CDR3 is made up of 17 amino acids. The V gene end was trimmed by 4 bases and the J gene end by 6 bases; junction bases not matched to a gene: 16. For the CDR3, the DNA is TGTGCCAGCAGCGTTACTCCCGGACAGGGTCTCCGGGATACGCAGTATTTT. Encoded protein: CASSVTPGQGLRDTQYF.

The rearrangement uses TRBV5-8 and TRBJ2-7, with no clear D. The CDR3 runs 15 residues. V shed 4 bases and J shed 2 bases, with 16 bases lying between them. CDR1 SGHTS and CDR2 YDEGEE come from the germline V gene. This chain's CDR3 is CASSPIGQATYEQYF. The CDR3 DNA reads TGTGCCAGCAGCCCGATAGGTCAGGCGACCTACGAGCAGTACTTC.

This clone was counted between two and nine times. Relative to the germline gene, one junction end is altered; a read error may explain this. This chain connects TRBV15 to TRBJ1-1; possibly TRBD1 for D (5 bases). CDR3 size: 15 residues. Germline V gene data show CDR1 as LNHNV and CDR2 as YYDKDF (reference sequence). Written as DNA, the CDR3 is TGTGCCACCAGCGGAGAAGGGGCGCGGTGGTCTGAAGCTTTCTTT. It specifies CATSGEGARWSEAFF.

This chain's CDR3 is CASSQGGQVGGNQPQHF. Here the CDR3 DNA reads TGCGCCAGCAGCCAAGGGGGACAGGTTGGGGGCAATCAGCCCCAGCATTTT. The rearrangement joins TRBV4-1 to TRBJ1-5, with TRBD1 identical over 8 bases. Unmatched junction bases numbered 7, after V lost 1 base and J lost 2 bases. This CDR3 has 17 residues. Germline loops: CDR1 MGHRA, CDR2 YSYEKL.

V usage is TRBV9 and J usage is TRBJ2-7, with unresolved D. CDR1 and CDR2 (germline): SGDLS, YYNGEE. The V and J ends lost 0 bases and 5 bases respectively, with 15 bases between them. CDR3 length: 15 residues. This chain's CDR3 is CASSVGFGLSNEQYF. DNA of the CDR3: TGTGCCAGCAGCGTAGGGTTCGGGTTATCCAACGAGCAGTACTTC.

The V and J genes are TRBV6-1 and TRBJ2-5, with 8 bases aligning to TRBD2. The CDR3 loop spans 17 amino acids. The germline gives CDR1 MNHNS, CDR2 SASEGT. The V segment lost 1 base and the J segment 2 bases; nucleotides outside the gene matches: 9. The chain's CDR3 is CASSEGAVAGRQETQYF. In nucleotides, the CDR3 is TGTGCCAGCAGTGAAGGCGCGGTAGCGGGGAGGCAAGAGACCCAGTACTTC.

This chain joins TRBV19 and TRBJ2-7; D possibly corresponds to TRBD2 (6 bases). V dropped 6 bases and J dropped 3 bases, with 15 bases sitting between them. This CDR3 spans 14 amino acids. Germline V lookup: CDR1 LNHDA, CDR2 SQIVND (reference sequence). CDR3 protein: CASRPSVYYYEQYF. The DNA for the CDR3 is TGTGCCAGTAGGCCTAGCGTTTACTACTACGAGCAGTACTTC.

The chain is built from TRBV5-1 and TRBJ2-7; no clear D gene. Deletions cut 0 bases from V and 0 bases from J, with 10 bases between. The germline gives CDR1 SGHRS, CDR2 YFSETQ. This CDR3 spans 15 amino acids. The CDR3 protein is CASSLGYSDSYEQYF. CDR3 DNA sequence: TGCGCCAGCAGCTTGGGTTACAGTGACTCCTACGAGCAGTACTTC.

V usage is TRBV5-6 and J usage is TRBJ1-1; D is unclear. V was shortened by 4 bases and J by 1 base, with 17 bases between the two germline ends. Germline-derived CDR1 and CDR2 are SGHDT and YYEEEE. This CDR3 has 16 residues. The CDR3, as DNA: TGTGCCAGCAGCCCGAACGAGGTTAACGGGAACACTGAAGCTTTCTTT. Its protein product is CASSPNEVNGNTEAFF. The whole variable domain, filled in from reference TRBV5-6 and TRBJ1-1, reads DAGVTQSPTHLIKTRGQQVTLRCSPKSGHDTVSWYQQALGQGPQFIFQYYEEEERQRGNFPDRFSGHQFPNYSSELNVNALLLGDSALYLCASSPNEVNGNTEAFFGQGTRLTVV.

Notes on this clone: The junction departs from germline at one end; a sequencing error may be responsible. The rearrangement links TRBV6-6 to TRBJ1-2, with TRBD1 matching 9 bases. This CDR3 contains 14 residues. Germline V lookup: CDR1 MNHNY, CDR2 SVGAGI (reference sequence). CDR3: CASAVLIRDRVPSF. The CDR3 DNA sequence: TGTGCCAGTGCTGTTTTAATAAGGGACAGGGTTCCGTCTTTC.